This TCR beta chain was sequenced in a study of regulatory T cells in long-lasting Graves disease. At the level of the study: Antithyroid drugs had been taken by newly diagnosed Graves' patients for under 3 months.

Arm-PCR of CDR3 regions with iRepertoire HTBI primers generated TCR beta libraries. Using its own MiXCR run on the multiplex PCR reads, TCRdb lists one record per CDR3 protein. The table shows over 350,000 distinct CDR3 sequences, with approximately 14% occurring only once. Noted time point: newly diagnosed GD, antithyroid drugs for less than 3 months. Scientists built the TCR library using RNA that was extracted from PBMCs. This clonotype was detected ten times or more. This sample also appeared in a second study, on T cells in Graves' hyperthyroidism and ophthalmopathy. That paper adds: A patient was excluded if there was uncontrolled infection, other autoimmune disease, pregnancy or lactation. Using the HTBI primer set, a first-round RT-PCR was run on the TCR CDR3. Appearing also in blood were most of the thyroid clonotypes expanded above 0.001.

Material: peripheral blood mononuclear cells (PBMCs), obtained at new diagnosis, from a patient treated with antithyroid drugs. This receptor was identified in a woman between 45 and 65 years old with Graves disease.

CDR3 amino acids: CASSLLSRDTEAFF. Here the CDR3 DNA reads TGTGCCAGCAGCTTATTGTCCAGGGACACTGAAGCTTTCTTT. The chain links TRBV11-1 to TRBJ1-1, with D possibly being TRBD1 (5 bases). The germline V and J ends were trimmed by 2 bases and 3 bases, with 10 bases remaining between them. Germline lookup yields CDR1 SGHAT and CDR2 FQDESV (reference sequence). The CDR3 loop spans 14 amino acids.